This T cell receptor beta chain was sequenced for a study of T cell repertoires in cytomegalovirus infection. Overall study context: Well-studied HLA-B-restricted epitopes and recently identified HLA-C-restricted epitopes of CMV were both used in the study.

TCRdb processed the reads anew with MiXCR; each CDR3 protein has one entry. This repertoire shows 550,000 to 850,000 distinct CDR3 sequences, roughly 36% found once; its top ten account for roughly 18%. The ends were cut back, 0 bases at V and 3 bases at J, with 21 bases in the middle. CDR1 is LNHNV, CDR2 YYDKDF, per germline (reference sequence). This CDR3 is built from 19 residues. This clonotype was recorded a few times. Its antigen is unidentified. The rearrangement links TRBV15 to TRBJ1-5; a weak D match, TRBD1 (5 bases). Sequences were derived from cultured PBMCs, sampled from culture after CMV antigen stimulation. This TCR came from a human donor in good health (CMV status not recorded). Some clones in this sample may be carry-over from other donors' samples. CDR3 loop: CATSRDGGYVGGVNQPQHF. For the CDR3, the DNA is TGTGCCACCAGCAGAGATGGGGGGTACGTGGGGGGTGTCAATCAGCCCCAGCATTTT.